These T cell receptor beta chains were read from a single sample in a study of cytomegalovirus exposure and HLA in healthy donors. Data came from immunoSEQ multiplex PCR; TCRdb stores just in-frame clones and leaves some out. The table has under 95,000 clones, 70% to 85% seen once. The sequenced sample consisted of PBMCs. These receptors were obtained from a man younger than 45 in good health and CMV-seropositive. CDR3s include the opening cysteine and the closing phenylalanine or tryptophan. Fields, in order: clone size, D gene, V gene, J gene, CDR3 DNA, CDR3 protein. D genes are given only for firm matches. Rows give clone size only sometimes, using once, few, many, or a class for an expanded clone.

NA	TRBD1	TRBV6-5	TRBJ1-5	TGTGCCAGCAGAGATTTGACAGGGACTCAGCCCCAGCATTTT	CASRDLTGTQPQHF
NA	NA	TRBV27	TRBJ2-7	TGTGCCAGCAGTTCCCTCACCGGGACACTATACGAGCAGTACTTC	CASSSLTGTLYEQYF
NA	TRBD1	TRBV9	TRBJ2-7	TGTGCCAGTTCCAGGGGGAGCTCCTACGAGCAGTACTTC	CASSRGSSYEQYF
NA	TRBD2	TRBV15	TRBJ2-3	TGTGCCACCAGCAGTAAGGGGGCGCGGGCTAGCGGGAGGACAGATACGCAGTATTTT	CATSSKGARASGRTDTQYF
few	NA	TRBV5-1	TRBJ1-2	TGCGCCAGCAGCCATCAAGAACAGGGAAGTGGCTACACCTTC	CASSHQEQGSGYTF
NA	TRBD1	TRBV2	TRBJ2-1	TGTGCCAGCAGAAGACAGGGTCACGACAATGAGCAGTTCTTC	CASRRQGHDNEQFF
NA	TRBD2	TRBV5-1	TRBJ2-1	TGCGCCAGCAGCTCAGAGGGACTAGCGGGAGGATCCTACAATGAGCAGTTCTTC	CASSSEGLAGGSYNEQFF
NA	NA	TRBV4-3	TRBJ2-1	TGCGCCAGCAGCCAGACACAGGTAGCTCATGAGCAGTTCTTC	CASSQTQVAHEQFF
NA	TRBD2	TRBV11-2	TRBJ2-7	TGTGCCAGCAGCTCCCGTAGCGGGAGATTCTACGAGCAGTACTTC	CASSSRSGRFYEQYF
NA	TRBD2	TRBV9	TRBJ2-1	TGTGCCAGCAGGGGACTAGCGGGAGGGGGTGAGCAGTTCTTC	CASRGLAGGGEQFF
NA	TRBD1	TRBV7-6	TRBJ2-2	TGTGCCAGCAGCCCCGGACAGGCCGGAACCGGGGAGCTGTTTTTT	CASSPGQAGTGELFF
NA	NA	TRBV9	TRBJ2-1	TGTGCCAGCAGCGCTCTAGCGAATGAGCAGTTCTTC	CASSALANEQFF
NA	NA	TRBV6-6	TRBJ1-6	TGTGCCAGCAGGCTAGACAGGCCACCCCTCCACTTT	CASRLDRPPLHF
NA	NA	TRBV28	TRBJ1-2	TGTGCCAGCACAATCGGCTATGGCTACACCTTC	CASTIGYGYTF
NA	TRBD2	TRBV9	TRBJ2-5	TGTGCCAGCAGCGTACTCCCTAGCGGGGGCCAAGAGACCCAGTACTTC	CASSVLPSGGQETQYF
NA	TRBD1	TRBV4-2	TRBJ2-7	TGTGCCAGCAGCCGGGACAGGGGGATCTACGAGCAGTACTTC	CASSRDRGIYEQYF
NA	TRBD1	TRBV5-1	TRBJ1-4	TGCGCCAGCAGCTTGGACGGGACAGGGGTTGAAAAACTGTTTTTT	CASSLDGTGVEKLFF
NA	TRBD1	TRBV7-8	TRBJ1-2	TGTGCCAGCAGCCCTGACAGGGCGGGGCTCTATGGCTACACCTTC	CASSPDRAGLYGYTF
NA	TRBD2	TRBV6-1	TRBJ2-1	TGTGCCAGCAGTGAGAGTCTAGCGGCTTACAATGAGCAGTTCTTC	CASSESLAAYNEQFF
NA	TRBD2	TRBV5-4	TRBJ2-3	TGTGCCAGCAGCTACGGACTAGCGGGGGGTATAGATACGCAGTATTTT	CASSYGLAGGIDTQYF
NA	NA	TRBV27	TRBJ1-5	TGTGCCAGCAGTCCGGACAGTTATCAGCCCCAGCATTTT	CASSPDSYQPQHF
once	TRBD1	TRBV9	TRBJ2-7	TGTGCCAGTTCCAGGGGGAGCTCCTACGAGCAGTACTTC	CASSRGSSYEQYF
NA	NA	TRBV7-9	TRBJ2-5	TGTGCCAGCAGCTTAGGTCGCAGCCAAGAGACCCAGTACTTC	CASSLGRSQETQYF
few	TRBD1	TRBV28	TRBJ2-7	TGTGCCAGCTGGGACAGGGGGAAATCCTACGAGCAGTACTTC	CASWDRGKSYEQYF
NA	NA	TRBV5-1	TRBJ2-2	TGCGCCAGCGCTTCAGGGGGGTACACCGGGGAGCTGTTTTTT	CASASGGYTGELFF
once	NA	TRBV5-1	TRBJ1-3	TGCGCCAGCAGCCGTGACCCGGGAGGGAGGAGAAACACCATATATTTT	CASSRDPGGRRNTIYF
NA	NA	TRBV30	TRBJ2-5	TGTGCCTGGAGTCGGACGAGGGAATTCCAAGAGACCCAGTACTTC	CAWSRTREFQETQYF
NA	TRBD1	TRBV27	TRBJ2-7	TGTGCCAGCAGTTCCCGGGACAGGGAGGTAGGGCAGTACTTC	CASSSRDREVGQYF
NA	NA	TRBV7-9	TRBJ1-2	TGTGCCAGCAGCCCGGGTGGTCCGGCTAGCTACACCTTC	CASSPGGPASYTF
NA	NA	TRBV19	TRBJ1-5	TGTGCCAGTAGAACAGGGCTTCAGCCCCAGCATTTT	CASRTGLQPQHF